What follows are 27 T cell receptor beta chains derived from one specimen sequenced in a study of T cell responses to AZD1222 COVID-19 vaccine. The data were produced by immunoSEQ multiplex PCR, yet TCRdb's version contains in-frame clones alone and is incomplete. The sample records more than 150,000 clones, approximately 90% being singletons. The input for sequencing was peripheral blood, taken 28 days after the second AZD1222 dose. These TCRs come from an adult who received the AZD1222 COVID-19 vaccine.

V usage is TRBV27 and J usage is TRBJ2-3, with 10 bases lining up with TRBD2. The CDR3 contains 18 residues. CDR1 MNHEY and CDR2 SMNVEV come from the germline V gene (reference sequence). After removal of 5 bases from V and 11 bases from J, the junction contained 22 bases not matched to a gene. In nucleotides, the CDR3 is TGTGCCAGCAGTATACCCCCATCCCCTAGCGGGAGAGGGGGGTTGCAGTATTTT. The encoded protein is CASSIPPSPSGRGGLQYF.

The gene calls are TRBV30 and TRBJ2-5, with D maybe TRBD2 (5 bases). CDR3 length: 11 amino acids. Trimming took 2 bases from V and 5 from J, leaving 6 bases between them. The germline V gene has CDR1 GTSNPN and CDR2 SVGIG (reference sequence). CDR3 DNA: TGTGCCTGGAGTTCGGGGGAGACCCAGTACTTC. Translated, it gives CAWSSGETQYF. Using reference TRBV30 and TRBJ2-5 for the parts outside the CDR3, the full variable domain is SQTIHQWPATLVQPVGSPLSLECTVEGTSNPNLYWYRQAAGRGLQLLFYSVGIGQISSEVPQNLSASRPQDRQFILSSKKLLLSDSGFYLCAWSSGETQYFGPGTRLLVL.

The chain combines TRBV3-1 (or the pseudogene TRBV3-2) with TRBJ1-2, with D unclear. Looked up from germline, CDR1 is LGHDT and CDR2 is YNNKEL (reference sequence). Trimming stripped 6 bases from V and 5 bases from J, with 13 bases between. This CDR3 spans 13 amino acids. The CDR3 bases are TGTGCCAGCAGGGAGGAAAGAAGGTATGGCTACACCTTC. This gives the protein CASREERRYGYTF.

This sequence joins TRBV10-3 and TRBJ1-4; a weak D match, TRBD1 (5 bases). Trimming pared 1 base from V and 3 bases from J, leaving 9 bases between. The germline V gene encodes CDR1 ENHRY and CDR2 SYGVKD. The CDR3 contains 15 residues. CDR3 sequence (DNA): TGTGCCATCAGTGAGTGGGGGTCAGCTAATGAAAAACTGTTTTTT. Amino acid sequence: CAISEWGSANEKLFF.

The V call is TRBV7-9, the J call TRBJ2-1; D tentatively fits TRBD1 or TRBD2 (7 bases each). Per germline, CDR1 SEHNR and CDR2 FQNEAQ (reference sequence). V lost 0 bases to trimming and J lost 7 bases, with 10 bases between them. This CDR3 region has 14 residues. DNA for the CDR3: TGTGCCAGCAGCTTAGCCCAGGGGGGGAATGAGCAGTTCTTC. Translating gives CASSLAQGGNEQFF. The full variable domain, in which reference TRBV7-9 and TRBJ2-1 provide the parts outside the CDR3, is DTGVSQNPRHKITKRGQNVTFRCDPISEHNRLYWYRQTLGQGPEFLTYFQNEAQLEKSRLLSDRFSAERPKGSFSTLEIQRTEQGDSAMYLCASSLAQGGNEQFFGPGTRLTVL.

The chain uses TRBV7-9 and TRBJ1-2, with D perhaps matching TRBD1 (5 bases). Trimming removed 4 bases at V and 1 base at J, with 13 bases between. CDR1 is SEHNR and CDR2 is FQNEAQ in the germline V gene (reference sequence). This CDR3 contains 15 residues. The CDR3, as DNA: TGTGCCAGCAGCTCATCGGGGCGCAGTAACTATGGCTACACCTTC. Translation: CASSSSGRSNYGYTF. The full variable domain, in which reference TRBV7-9 and TRBJ1-2 provide the parts outside the CDR3, is DTGVSQNPRHKITKRGQNVTFRCDPISEHNRLYWYRQTLGQGPEFLTYFQNEAQLEKSRLLSDRFSAERPKGSFSTLEIQRTEQGDSAMYLCASSSSGRSNYGYTFGSGTRLTVV.

V is TRBV7-3 and J is TRBJ1-1; the D is unclear. Germline CDR1 and CDR2: SGHTA and FQGTGA. The CDR3 has 13 residues. Trimming took 8 bases from V and 4 from J, leaving 14 bases between them. The CDR3 DNA is TGTGCCAGCCGCCGACTTGTGGGCACTGAAGCTTTCTTT. It yields the protein CASRRLVGTEAFF. The variable domain in full, completed from reference TRBV7-3 and TRBJ1-1, reads GAGVSQTPSNKVTEKGKYVELRCDPISGHTALYWYRQSLGQGPEFLIYFQGTGAADDSGLPNDRFFAVRPEGSVSTLKIQRTERGDSAVYLCASRRLVGTEAFFGQGTRLTVV.

This clone has just one count. The gene calls are TRBV5-6 and TRBJ2-2, with no clear D. Germline CDR1 reads SGHDT; CDR2 reads YYEEEE. Trimming left V 1 base short and J 6 bases short, with 16 bases between. This CDR3 region has 16 residues. CDR3 region: CASSLIGVLSAGELFF. The DNA for the CDR3 is TGTGCCAGCAGCTTGATAGGTGTCCTTTCGGCCGGGGAGCTGTTTTTT.

The chain carries TRBV24-1 and TRBJ2-7; D call uncertain. V was clipped by 4 bases and J by 4 bases, with 7 bases between them. The length of the CDR3 is 12 residues. Germline V lookup: CDR1 KGHDR, CDR2 SFDVKD. The CDR3 protein is CATSDDGYEQYF. The CDR3 DNA follows: TGTGCCACCAGTGACGACGGATACGAGCAGTACTTC.

The CDR3 DNA follows: TGTGCCAGCGAGGTTAGGAGCACAGATACGCAGTATTTT. Its protein product is CASEVRSTDTQYF. The chain links TRBV2 to TRBJ2-3, with no clear D. The CDR3 runs 13 residues. The germline V gene encodes CDR1 SNHLY and CDR2 FYNNEI. Trimming removed 8 bases from V and 0 bases from J, with 9 bases in between.

This clone showed up just a few times. J is TRBJ1-3 and V is TRBV12-3 or TRBV12-4; D uncertain. The length of the CDR3 is 13 residues. V was clipped by 0 bases and J by 4 bases, with 4 bases between them. This CDR3 is CASSLARGNTIYF. The CDR3 DNA is TGTGCCAGCAGTTTAGCTCGGGGAAACACCATATATTTT.

The chain employs TRBV3-1 (or the pseudogene TRBV3-2) and TRBJ2-1; TRBD2 might be the D (6 bases). Trimming left V 1 base short and J 7 bases short, with 17 bases between. The CDR3 loop spans 16 amino acids. Per the germline V gene, CDR1 is LGHDT and CDR2 is YNNKEL (reference sequence). CDR3 region: CASSQAGERQRNEQFF. The CDR3 DNA is TGTGCCAGCAGCCAAGCGGGGGAGAGGCAAAGAAATGAGCAGTTCTTC.

The chain couples TRBV27 to TRBJ2-7; 8 bases match TRBD2. V trimming: 6 bases; J trimming: 7 bases; junction bases outside the gene matches: 14. This CDR3 contains 15 residues. Per the germline V gene, CDR1 is MNHEY and CDR2 is SMNVEV (reference sequence). The CDR3, as DNA: TGTGCCAGCAGCCCCTCTAGCGGGCGGGGCGAGGAGCAGTACTTC. It codes for CASSPSSGRGEEQYF.

The genes are TRBV2 and TRBJ1-4; D is unclear. V lost 1 base and J 8 bases, leaving 14 bases between the germline ends. The germline CDR1 and CDR2 sequences are SNHLY and FYNNEI. CDR3 size: 15 residues. CDR3 loop: CASSEGSTISEKLFF. The CDR3 region has the DNA TGTGCCAGCAGTGAAGGGTCGACAATTTCGGAAAAACTGTTTTTT.

This chain links TRBV18 with TRBJ1-6; no clear D. V was clipped by 0 bases and J by 6 bases, with 6 bases between them. Germline CDR1 reads KGHSH; CDR2 reads LQKENI. This CDR3 spans 14 amino acids. CDR3 sequence reads: CASSPPYVNSPLHF. DNA of the CDR3: TGTGCCAGCTCACCACCGTATGTTAATTCACCCCTCCACTTT.

This chain connects TRBV28 to TRBJ1-1; D possibly corresponds to TRBD1 (5 bases). Germline loops: CDR1 MDHEN, CDR2 SYDVKM. The V gene lost 2 bases and the J gene lost 4 bases, with 20 bases spanning the gap. This CDR3 comprises 17 residues. In DNA form, the CDR3 reads TGTGCCAGCAGTTTAACGGGTTTGAGGGGCTGGGGCACTGAAGCTTTCTTT. Its translation is CASSLTGLRGWGTEAFF. Together with reference TRBV28 and TRBJ1-1, the CDR3 gives the full variable domain: DVKVTQSSRYLVKRTGEKVFLECVQDMDHENMFWYRQDPGLGLRLIYFSYDVKMKEKGDIPEGYSVSREKKERFSLILESASTNQTSMYLCASSLTGLRGWGTEAFFGQGTRLTVV.

The chain combines TRBV4-2 with TRBJ2-2; D is perhaps TRBD2 (6 bases). The CDR3 totals 14 residues. Trimming shortened V by 1 base and J by 6 bases, and 9 bases separated the two germline ends. CDR1 and CDR2 (germline): LGHNA, YNFKEQ. CDR3 DNA: TGTGCCAGCAGCCAAGGACTAGTCCCCGGGGAGCTGTTTTTT. This encodes CASSQGLVPGELFF.

J is TRBJ1-2 and V is TRBV28; D is undetermined. The ends were cut back, 6 bases at V and 4 bases at J, with 18 bases in the middle. Germline V CDR1 and CDR2: MDHEN, SYDVKM. The CDR3 contains 15 residues. CDR3 nucleotides: TGTGCCAGCAGCCCTCCCGGAGGGAGATTCTATGGCTACACCTTC. It encodes CASSPPGGRFYGYTF.

The chain recombines TRBV27 with TRBJ1-5; D is perhaps TRBD1 (6 bases). Germline V lookup: CDR1 MNHEY, CDR2 SMNVEV (reference sequence). Trimming stripped 7 bases from V and 6 bases from J, with 16 bases between. The CDR3 length is 14 residues. CDR3: CASTPGGAGQPQHF. The CDR3 region has the DNA TGTGCCAGCACCCCCGGGGGCGCCGGTCAGCCCCAGCATTTT.

The genes are TRBV5-1 and TRBJ1-1; no clear D gene. Germline-derived CDR1 and CDR2 are SGHRS and YFSETQ. The CDR3 extends over 14 amino acids. Trimming removed 3 bases from V and 0 bases from J, with 9 bases in between. CDR3 region: CASSSDGMNTEAFF. CDR3 coding DNA: TGCGCCAGCAGCTCCGACGGGATGAACACTGAAGCTTTCTTT. The full variable domain, with the rest looked up from reference TRBV5-1 and TRBJ1-1, is KAGVTQTPRYLIKTRGQQVTLSCSPISGHRSVSWYQQTPGQGLQFLFEYFSETQRNKGNFPGRFSGRQFSNSRSEMNVSTLELGDSALYLCASSSDGMNTEAFFGQGTRLTVV.

The chain recombines TRBV28 with TRBJ2-1; 13 bases match TRBD2. Germline V gene data show CDR1 as MDHEN and CDR2 as SYDVKM. The V segment lost 8 bases and the J segment 4 bases; nucleotides outside the gene matches: 8. The CDR3 runs to 16 residues. CDR3 nucleotide sequence: TGTGCCAGCCGGACTAGCGGGAGTCGGGGGTACAATGAGCAGTTCTTC. This codes for CASRTSGSRGYNEQFF.

The chain couples TRBV28 to TRBJ1-4, with 8 bases fitting TRBD1. Losses at the gene ends were 7 bases for V and 5 bases for J; bases not matched to a gene: 3. Germline CDR1 reads MDHEN; CDR2 reads SYDVKM. This CDR3 region has 13 residues. The CDR3 loop is CASTRQGNEKLFF. The CDR3 nucleotides are TGTGCCAGCACCCGACAGGGGAATGAAAAACTGTTTTTT.

This clone was observed a single time. The V call is TRBV10-1, the J call TRBJ1-1, with a tentative D call TRBD1 (5 bases). Per the germline V gene, CDR1 is WNHNN and CDR2 is SYGVQD (reference sequence). CDR3 length equals 14 residues. The germline V and J ends were trimmed by 7 bases and 1 base, with 13 bases remaining between them. CDR3 residues: CASKEGRGNTEAFF. In nucleotides, the CDR3 is TGCGCCAGCAAAGAGGGGAGGGGGAACACTGAAGCTTTCTTT.

This rearrangement joins TRBV2 to TRBJ1-1; 11 positions match TRBD1. The germline gives CDR1 SNHLY, CDR2 FYNNEI. J lost 5 bases, V lost 8 bases, and 7 bases had no gene match. The CDR3 sequence is 14 residues long. CDR3 protein: CASVPGQGETEAFF. DNA of the CDR3: TGTGCCAGCGTTCCGGGACAGGGGGAGACTGAAGCTTTCTTT.

V and J are TRBV10-3 and TRBJ2-7; TRBD1 matches at 12 bases. There are 17 residues in the CDR3. V dropped 4 bases and J dropped 4; count of bases not matched to a gene: 11. The germline V gene has CDR1 ENHRY and CDR2 SYGVKD. In DNA form, the CDR3 reads TGTGCCATCAGTGCCTCCGGGACAGGGGGCCTTAATTACGAGCAGTACTTC. Translated, it gives CAISASGTGGLNYEQYF.

The rearrangement joins TRBV6-5 to TRBJ2-7; D may match TRBD1 or TRBD2 (5 bases each). CDR1 is MNHEY and CDR2 is SVGAGI in the germline V gene. V lost 0 bases to trimming and J lost 4 bases, with 7 bases between them. The CDR3 sequence is 13 residues long. CDR3 in DNA: TGTGCCAGCAGTTACTCGGGGGAATACGAGCAGTACTTC. The encoded protein is CASSYSGEYEQYF.

The chain joins TRBV5-1 to TRBJ2-5, with D unresolved. Per germline, CDR1 SGHRS and CDR2 YFSETQ. CDR3 length: 14 amino acids. Trimming stripped 4 bases from V and 1 base from J, with 11 bases between. The CDR3 sequence is CASSHLTLQETQYF. The CDR3 DNA reads TGCGCCAGCAGCCACCTTACCCTCCAAGAGACCCAGTACTTC.